This T cell receptor beta chain was sequenced for a study of CD4 T cells in relation to SARS-CoV-2 and coronaviruses. Looking at the study overall: Median patient age was roughly 40 years, spanning 21 to 72 years. Of the patients, 8 or 9 were male, a few female, two Hispanic.

CDR3 length: 13 amino acids. The germline gives CDR1 SGHTA, CDR2 FQGTGA. Trimming left V 2 bases short and J 3 bases short, with 7 bases between. Points on this clone: Its antigen is unknown.

CD4 enrichment then naive enrichment separated naive from memory CD4+ cells. Only in-frame clones appear in the TCRdb table, and some are missing; sequencing was by immunoSEQ multiplex PCR. This table holds over 35,000 clones, roughly 80% found once. Points from the study as a whole: Monoreactive clones expanded significantly more to SARS-CoV-2 than crossreactive clones did.

What was sequenced was memory CD4+ T cells from PBMCs, cultured in vitro. The sequence was collected from an adult with COVID-19. The chain combines TRBV7-3 with TRBJ2-5, with D uncertain. The CDR3 region is CASSLQPEETQYF. In DNA, the CDR3 is TGTGCCAGCAGCTTACAACCTGAAGAGACCCAGTACTTC.